This is a list of T cell receptor beta chains from one sample in a study of blood T cell repertoires in COVID-19. Assay used: immunoSEQ multiplex PCR; TCRdb lists only in-frame clones, some missing. The table has 380,000 or so clones, approximately 88% seen once; the top ten hold about 0.89%. The material sequenced was PBMCs or T cells enriched from blood (not recorded which). The source of these receptors is a woman aged 25 to 39 with acute COVID-19. CDR3s include the opening cysteine and the closing phenylalanine or tryptophan. D genes are given only for firm matches. Where a row states a size, it is once, few, many or the class of an expanded clone; other rows omit it.

TGTGCCAGCAGCTACCCACGGACTAGCGGGGGGTACGAGCAGTACTTC	CASSYPRTSGGYEQYF	16	TRBJ2-7	TRBD2	-	TRBV2
TGTGCCAGCAGCTTAGCTGGGCCACCGGGAACAGATACGCAGTATTTT	CASSLAGPPGTDTQYF	16	TRBJ2-3	-	-	TRBV7-9
TGTGCCAGCAGCTTGGCCCGAGGGCCTGAGCAGTTCTTC	CASSLARGPEQFF	13	TRBJ2-1	-	once	TRBV5-4
TGTGCCAGCAGCCATGTTGCACTCTCCTACGAGCAGTACTTC	CASSHVALSYEQYF	14	TRBJ2-7	-	few	TRBV4-2
TGTGCCAGCAGTTTGACAGGGGGTGGCCAAGAGACCCAGTACTTC	CASSLTGGGQETQYF	15	TRBJ2-5	TRBD1	few	TRBV27
TGTGCCAGTAGAAAAATCCAGACTGATGGCTACACCTTC	CASRKIQTDGYTF	13	TRBJ1-2	-	-	TRBV19
TGTGCCAGTAACCCCTCGTGGGGATCAGGGAAAGCTGCAACTAATGAAAAACTGTTTTTT	CASNPSWGSGKAATNEKLFF	20	TRBJ1-4	-	-	TRBV19
TGTGCCAGCAGCCAACAGGGAACAGATACGCAGTATTTT	CASSQQGTDTQYF	13	TRBJ2-3	-	-	TRBV7-2
TGCGCCAGCAGCTTGTCCGTACAGTCCTACGAGCAGTACTTC	CASSLSVQSYEQYF	14	TRBJ2-7	-	-	TRBV5-1
TGTGCCAGCAGCCCGGGGGGGTCTGCTGAAGCTTTCTTT	CASSPGGSAEAFF	13	TRBJ1-1	-	-	TRBV7-9
TGCGCCAGCAGCTTGGGGCCCCTCCAGGGTACCGGGGAGCTGTTTTTT	CASSLGPLQGTGELFF	16	TRBJ2-2	-	-	TRBV5-1
TGTGCCATCAGTGAGTCGGGGGGAGGCTACACCTTC	CAISESGGGYTF	12	TRBJ1-2	-	-	TRBV10-3
TGTGCCAGCAGTCCAAAGACAGGAGCCACAGATACGCAGTATTTT	CASSPKTGATDTQYF	15	TRBJ2-3	-	-	TRBV27
TGTGCCTGGAGTTCCATAAACCAGGGGGACACTGAAGCTTTCTTT	CAWSSINQGDTEAFF	15	TRBJ1-1	TRBD1	-	TRBV30
TGTGCCAGCAGCAAGCAGGGACTAGCGCAACCCTACGAGCAGTACTTC	CASSKQGLAQPYEQYF	16	TRBJ2-7	-	-	TRBV21-1
TGTGCCAGCAGCTCGGACAGCGGCAGTTCACCCCTCCACTTT	CASSSDSGSSPLHF	14	TRBJ1-6	-	-	TRBV11-2
TGTGCCAGCACCCCGACAGGGCGTAGCTCCTACGAGCAGTACTTC	CASTPTGRSSYEQYF	15	TRBJ2-7	TRBD1	-	TRBV7-2
TGTGCCAGCAGCTTAGGGATAGGGAGTAGCTCCTACAATGAGCAGTTCTTC	CASSLGIGSSSYNEQFF	17	TRBJ2-1	-	-	TRBV7-2
TGTGCCAGCAGCCAACGGGACAGGGGCGCTGGAAACACCATATATTTT	CASSQRDRGAGNTIYF	16	TRBJ1-3	TRBD1	-	TRBV7-8
TGTGCCAGCTCACCACGGGCCAGGGTTGTTGGAAACACAGATACGCAGTATTTT	CASSPRARVVGNTDTQYF	18	TRBJ2-3	-	-	TRBV18
TGTGCCAGCAGCCGGGACAGCGATGGCTACACCTTC	CASSRDSDGYTF	12	TRBJ1-2	TRBD1	-	TRBV7-2
TGCGCCAGCAGCTTGGGACAGGGACAATACGAGCAGTACTTC	CASSLGQGQYEQYF	14	TRBJ2-7	TRBD1	-	TRBV5-1
TGTGCCAGTGCCGAGCAGGGATCTTTAACCGTATATGGCTACACCTTC	CASAEQGSLTVYGYTF	16	TRBJ1-2	-	-	TRBV19
TGTGCCAGCAGCCCCCCCCCATACGAGCAGTACTTC	CASSPPPYEQYF	12	TRBJ2-7	-	-	TRBV27
TGTGCCAGCAGTTACGAGAGGGCCCTTGGCTACACCTTC	CASSYERALGYTF	13	TRBJ1-2	-	few	TRBV6-5
TGCGCCAGCAGCGATACAGGGGTGGATGGCTACACCTTC	CASSDTGVDGYTF	13	TRBJ1-2	TRBD1	-	TRBV5-1
TGTGCCACCAGTGACCCTGGGACTAGCGGGGGCCTCTTCTCTCGCACAGATACGCAGTATTTT	CATSDPGTSGGLFSRTDTQYF	21	TRBJ2-3	TRBD2	-	TRBV24-1
TGCAGTGCTAGTACATCGGGGGAGGAAAAACTGTTTTTT	CSASTSGEEKLFF	13	TRBJ1-4	-	-	TRBV20-1
TGTGCCACCAGTGTCCCGCGGGGGGGTAGCACAGATACGCAGTATTTT	CATSVPRGGSTDTQYF	16	TRBJ2-3	TRBD2	-	TRBV24-1
TGTGCCAGCAGCGCTAGGACAGGCACTGAAGCTTTCTTT	CASSARTGTEAFF	13	TRBJ1-1	TRBD1	-	TRBV9
TGTGCCAGTAGTATCTCGACAGGGTTTGGAAACACCATATATTTT	CASSISTGFGNTIYF	15	TRBJ1-3	TRBD1	-	TRBV19
TGTGCCAGTAGTATGGTCTACCGGGGAGATACGCAGTATTTT	CASSMVYRGDTQYF	14	TRBJ2-3	-	-	TRBV19
TGCGCCAGCAGCTCCAGAGGGCCTACTAACTATGGCTACACCTTC	CASSSRGPTNYGYTF	15	TRBJ1-2	-	-	TRBV5-1
TGTGCCAGCAGCCACGCATTGACTAGCGGGGTAGAGACCCAGTACTTC	CASSHALTSGVETQYF	16	TRBJ2-5	TRBD2	-	TRBV3-1/TRBV3-2
TGTGCCAGCAGCTCGGACAGGGACTACTATGGCTACACCTTC	CASSSDRDYYGYTF	14	TRBJ1-2	TRBD1	-	TRBV5-6
TGTGCCAGCAGCTTGGATCCGGGACAGAATGAAAAACTGTTTTTT	CASSLDPGQNEKLFF	15	TRBJ1-4	TRBD1	-	TRBV5-4
TGTGCCAGCAGCTCTCAGACAGGGGGGCACGACGAGCAGTACTTC	CASSSQTGGHDEQYF	15	TRBJ2-7	TRBD1	-	TRBV27
TGTGCCAGCAGCCCGGACTTTTACACCGGGGAGCTGTTTTTT	CASSPDFYTGELFF	14	TRBJ2-2	-	-	TRBV5-4
TGTGCCACCAGTGATTCCCGAGAAAGCCACAATGAGCAGTTCTTC	CATSDSRESHNEQFF	15	TRBJ2-1	-	-	TRBV24-1
TGTGCCAGCAGGCCCAGGGGTAGGGCTAATGAAAAACTGTTTTTT	CASRPRGRANEKLFF	15	TRBJ1-4	-	once	TRBV6-5
TGTGCCAGCAGTCTCTCAAGGACAGGGGCCGGGGAGCTGTTTTTT	CASSLSRTGAGELFF	15	TRBJ2-2	TRBD1	few	TRBV27
TGTGCCAGCAGTTCCTTACTAGCGGGACAAGAGACCCAGTACTTC	CASSSLLAGQETQYF	15	TRBJ2-5	TRBD2	-	TRBV27
TGTGCCAGCAGTTTCCCGGGACAGGGGTTGTTCGGGGAGCTGTTTTTT	CASSFPGQGLFGELFF	16	TRBJ2-2	TRBD1	-	TRBV5-8
TGTGCCAGCAGTTACTTGAGGAACACTGAAGCTTTCTTT	CASSYLRNTEAFF	13	TRBJ1-1	-	-	TRBV6-5
TGTGCCAGCAGTGAGGTCAACAGGGTGGTCCCCGGGGAGCTGTTTTTT	CASSEVNRVVPGELFF	16	TRBJ2-2	-	-	TRBV6-1
TGCGCCAGCAGCTCCCAGGGTGGAGGGGCCTACGAGCAGTACTTC	CASSSQGGGAYEQYF	15	TRBJ2-7	-	few	TRBV5-1
TGTGCCAGCTCACCAAACAGGGGGACTGGCTACACCTTC	CASSPNRGTGYTF	13	TRBJ1-2	TRBD1	-	TRBV18